This TCR beta chain was identified in a study of shared clonotypes between healthy human individuals (dated by TCRdb to 2020 to 2021). Turning to the overall study: The cohort included three men and a couple of women between 18 and 49 years of age. The study deeply sequenced blood TCR repertoires of five healthy adults to estimate repertoire size and the extent of clonotype sharing between individuals. Each donor's leukapheresis produced roughly between about 0.9 and 9.5 billion PBMCs. For each donor, CD4 naive and CD4 memory were each given three plates, CD8 naive was given two plates, and CD8 memory was given one plate. To increase sequencing depth and limit assay-specific biases, different laboratories used diverse techniques to prepare libraries and sequence TCR repertoires. What the authors observed across the whole study: Sampling was restricted to blood, and TCR repertoires in tissue are likely to differ from TCR repertoires in blood. Clonotypes shared by all four sorted-subset donors showed higher generation probabilities than non-shared clonotypes. Roughly 5% of naive CD4, 3.5% of naive CD8, 2.3% of memory CD4, and 0.4% of memory CD8 clonotypes were shared across a few donors. Pairwise subsampling indicated that sequencing depth was expected to affect the degree of clonotype sharing among donors. Larger estimated clonotype richness was generally found for naive subsets than for memory subsets. Incomplete sequencing was indicated by rarefaction of sorted-subset datasets, despite the large sequencing depth. The small number of donors limited the genetic and exposure-history diversity represented.

The CDR3, from cysteine to phenylalanine, totals 14 residues. Solely the CDR3 DNA is kept, with 42 bases framed from the first base. Taken from the germline V gene, the CDR1 and CDR2 loops are MNHEY and SVGAGI. Trimming takes 5 bases off V and 3 bases off J; junction bases not matched to a gene: 7. A note on this clone: Its specific antigen is unknown. Base qualities were left out, and no much larger clone turns up one base away.

TCR CDR3 regions were amplified from genomic DNA by multiplex PCR using the deep immunoSEQ assay. Extracted genomic DNA from each cell subset was distributed evenly across all wells of several immunoSEQ 96-well plates, and each plate was treated as a replicate. Each replicate PCR for sorted subsets received approximately 220 ng genomic DNA, equal to about 30,000 T cell genomes. The purified libraries were quantified using a Qubit 3.0 fluorometer, sized with a Bioanalyzer 2100, and then quantified again using the KAPA Library Quantification kit. Each immunoSEQ 96-well plate was sequenced on its own single-read 150-cycle Illumina NextSeq 550 flow cell. The study's processing was this. Because the immunoSEQ output held only junctional sequences and lacked quality scores, the filtering could not match the filtering applied to full-length reads. Sequences were annotated with PyIR, a Python wrapper for IgBLAST v1.9, using IMGT germline references to assign V/J genes and CDR3. Reads were removed for weak V/J assignments (E-value above 1e-6), missing CDR3, stop codons, out-of-frame junctions, or ambiguous translated residues. V3J clonotypes were defined as sequences sharing the same inferred V gene, J gene, and CDR3 amino acid sequence. Percentage overlap between repertoires was calculated by dividing the number of shared unique clonotypes by the size of the smaller repertoire. Repertoire richness was assessed with RTK rarefaction, the Chao1 estimator, and Recon v2.1 estimates of unobserved clonotypes. OLGA was used to compute generation probabilities for all TCRbeta clonotypes that the gDNA method yielded from a few donors. Imported from immuneACCESS, the table was reduced by TCRdb to in-frame sequences with V and J called. These copies leave out some clones; in studies compared against another copy, an unresolved V gene accounts for under half, and the cause of the remainder is not known. V, J and clone size were drawn from that table, and D and trimming were deduced from the DNA. Here the sample has some 1.5 million clones; 95% to 99% occur a single time. The top ten constitute approximately 0.45% of the sample.

The donors were healthy, HIV-negative adults who had no recently reported acute infections or vaccinations. Only Caucasian adults living in Nashville, Tennessee, USA were represented among the donors. CD4+ T cells were enriched by magnetic negative selection; naive cells were then positively selected on CD45RA, and the negative fraction formed the memory subset. Blood was collected by leukapheresis, and PBMCs were isolated by Ficoll-Histopaque density gradient centrifugation and then cryopreserved in liquid nitrogen vapor phase. Purity and quantity of every magnetically sorted T cell population were checked by analytical flow cytometry. Genomic DNA was isolated from each sorted fraction and quantified by UV absorbance on a Nanodrop 2000c.

This clonotype was sampled from a man between 25 and 39 years old in good health. What was sequenced was naive CD4+ T cells sorted from blood. In light of the paper, this sample's cell subset or site label describes: CD45RA+ positively selected. The chain is made from TRBV6-5 and TRBJ2-7; TRBD1 matches 7 bases in the middle. DNA sequence: TGTGCCAGCAGTCCTACGACAGGGAACTACGAGCAGTACTTC. Translated, it reads CASSPTTGNYEQYF.